This T cell receptor beta chain was sequenced during a study of CD8 T cells in ankylosing spondylitis (dated by TCRdb to about 2017). In the study overall: The study profiled T cell receptor beta repertoires in healthy donors and ankylosing spondylitis patients to find disease-linked TCR variants. The whole study cohort included some 100 healthy donors and 25 or so ankylosing spondylitis patients. Samples of peripheral blood were taken, and for ankylosing spondylitis patients, synovial fluid was collected as well.

The sequencer listed for this sample is Illumina HiSeq 2500. Quantitative 5'-RACE with molecular barcodes was used to prepare TCR beta libraries. Regarding the original processing steps: A new computational method, built on a probabilistic model of VDJ rearrangement, was used to identify disease-linked TCR variants. The public reads were quality trimmed at Q25 with fastp and then assembled into clones with MiXCR by TCRdb, keeping productive beta chains. Here each entry gathers all rows of one CDR3 protein and keeps the most common genes and DNA. None of the V and J calls come from the authors' own analysis; TCRdb made them. This sample is represented by some 250,000 distinct CDR3 sequences; 20% to 30% of them were singletons. Of the sample, approximately 0.61% falls within the top ten clones. General study outcomes and caveats: A TCR beta motif of about eight highly homologous amino acid variants appeared characteristic of blood from ankylosing spondylitis patients. Some motif variants had previously been reported in the synovial fluid and blood of reactive arthritis patients, which suggests shared mechanisms of disease initiation. In peripheral blood, the disease-linked clones were found at relatively low frequencies and had a CD8+ phenotype. According to the report, matched synovial fluid samples from ankylosing spondylitis patients were significantly enriched for the disease-linked clones.

The germline V gene gives CDR1 as SQVTM and CDR2 as ANQGSEA. V was cut back by 6 bases and J by 2 bases, leaving a gap of 10 bases between them. The CDR3 measures 12 amino acids from cysteine to phenylalanine. Solely the CDR3 DNA is kept, with 36 bases framed from the first base. With regard to this clonotype: The antigen it binds to is not known. One base away there is no much larger clone; base qualities are not given.

Sequenced: blood, either unsorted or a sorted T cell fraction (not recorded which). The V and J genes are TRBV29-1 and TRBJ1-2, with no reliable assignment of the D segment. The clonotype was recovered from a male donor with ankylosing spondylitis or in good health (not recorded which). The CDR3: CSVPHSNYGYTF. The base sequence is TGCAGCGTGCCCCACAGCAACTATGGCTACACCTTC.